Shown below are 20 T cell receptor beta chains from a single sample sequenced in a study of blood T cell repertoires in COVID-19. Some clones are missing from TCRdb's copy, which holds only in-frame ones; the method was immunoSEQ multiplex PCR. The top ten hold around 4.8% of the sample, which has 200,000 to 250,000 clones, around 89% seen once. The sample consisted of peripheral blood. The receptors derive from a woman aged 40-49 years with acute or convalescent COVID-19.

Details on this clone: The sample holds other DNA sequences that translate to the same CDR3. This chain links TRBV28 with TRBJ2-3; D remains ambiguous. CDR1 and CDR2 from the germline V gene are MDHEN and SYDVKM. The CDR3 covers 16 residues. Trimming cost V 3 bases and J 0 bases, with 13 bases left between them. CDR3 sequence reads: CASSFFGTASTDTQYF. CDR3 DNA: TGTGCCAGCAGTTTTTTTGGAACAGCCAGCACAGATACGCAGTATTTT.

The V and J genes are TRBV5-4 and TRBJ2-5; 10 positions match TRBD2. The CDR3 has 15 amino acids. Looked up from germline, CDR1 is SGHNT and CDR2 is YYREEE (reference sequence). The V gene end was trimmed by 2 bases and the J gene end by 5 bases; junction bases not matched to a gene: 6. Written as DNA, the CDR3 is TGTGCCAGCAGCTTCCGAGCGGGGGGGCAGGAGACCCAGTACTTC. It yields the protein CASSFRAGGQETQYF.

The chain has TRBV27 and TRBJ1-4, with a tentative D call TRBD1 (6 bases). The germline CDR1 and CDR2 sequences are MNHEY and SMNVEV (reference sequence). This CDR3 is 16 amino acids long. V gave up 6 bases and J gave up 1 base, with 15 bases separating them. Here the CDR3 reads CASRRKTGETNEKLFF. For the CDR3, the DNA is TGTGCCAGCAGACGAAAGACAGGAGAAACTAATGAAAAACTGTTTTTT.

The chain is built from TRBV6-5 and TRBJ2-1; D call uncertain. Deletions cut 6 bases from V and 1 base from J, with 7 bases between. Germline V lookup: CDR1 MNHEY, CDR2 SVGAGI. The CDR3 extends over 13 amino acids. The CDR3 loop is CASRALSYNEQFF. CDR3 DNA: TGTGCCAGCAGGGCCCTTTCCTACAATGAGCAGTTCTTC.

The chain combines TRBV7-9 with TRBJ1-2; a weak D match, TRBD1 (6 bases). The germline CDR1 and CDR2 sequences are SEHNR and FQNEAQ (reference sequence). With 5 bases removed from V and 4 bases from J, the gap between germline ends came to 20 bases. This CDR3 is 16 amino acids long. CDR3 sequence: CASSPQGPIVSYGYTF. The CDR3 DNA sequence: TGTGCCAGCAGCCCACAGGGTCCGATTGTTTCCTATGGCTACACCTTC.

This clone was found a few times. The chain uses TRBV6-4 and TRBJ1-1; 9 bases align to TRBD1. Germline CDR1 is MRHNA and CDR2 is SNTAGT. This CDR3 is 14 amino acids long. Trimming removed 6 bases from V and 1 base from J; junction bases left unmatched: 3. CDR3 coding DNA: TGTGCCAGCAGAAAGGGACAGGGGAACACTGAAGCTTTCTTT. It encodes CASRKGQGNTEAFF.

The CDR3 DNA sequence: TGTGCCAGCAGCACCGCCCTGACTAGCGGGGGGCCCCACAATGAGCAGTTCTTC. Amino acid sequence: CASSTALTSGGPHNEQFF. The chain employs TRBV7-2 and TRBJ2-1, with 13 bases that match TRBD2. Germline V gives CDR1 SGHTA, CDR2 FQGNSA. J gave up 5 bases and V 5 bases, and 12 bases lay outside the gene matches. The CDR3 covers 18 residues.

The gene calls are TRBV2 and TRBJ2-3; D might be TRBD1 (6 bases). V gave up 9 bases and J gave up 1 base, with 11 bases separating them. Germline V gives CDR1 SNHLY, CDR2 FYNNEI. The CDR3 runs 13 residues. CDR3 region: CASPGQRTDTQYF. The CDR3 coding sequence is TGTGCCAGTCCGGGACAACGCACAGATACGCAGTATTTT.

This chain uses TRBV18 with TRBJ2-6; 9 nucleotides match TRBD1. The V gene's germline CDR1 is KGHSH and CDR2 LQKENI. There are 20 residues in the CDR3. V shed 3 bases and J 2 bases; nucleotides not matched to a gene: 14. The CDR3: CASSPYPPDRGSAGANVLTF. In DNA form, the CDR3 reads TGTGCCAGCTCACCGTACCCCCCGGACAGGGGATCTGCTGGGGCCAACGTCCTGACTTTC.

The J gene is TRBJ1-2, the V gene TRBV29-1; 9 bases line up with TRBD1. Germline loops: CDR1 SQVTM, CDR2 ANQGSEA. The CDR3 has 11 amino acids. V lost 4 bases, J lost 8 bases, and 2 bases stayed unmatched. This chain's CDR3 is CSVADRGGYTF. The CDR3 DNA follows: TGCAGCGTTGCAGACAGGGGGGGCTACACCTTC.

The sample holds one count of this clone. In DNA, the CDR3 is TGCAGCGTTGAGGTAGGACGCGGGTTTGTGTCTTTCTTT. Translation: CSVEVGRGFVSFF. The chain links TRBV29-1 to TRBJ1-1, with D unclear. Germline V lookup: CDR1 SQVTM, CDR2 ANQGSEA. The ends were cut back, 3 bases at V and 12 bases at J, with 20 bases in the middle. The CDR3 sequence is 13 residues long. Full variable domain (rest looked up from reference TRBV29-1 and TRBJ1-1): SAVISQKPSRDICQRGTSLTIQCQVDSQVTMMFWYRQQPGQSLTLIATANQGSEATYESGFVIDKFPISRPNLTFSTLTVSNMSPEDSSIYLCSVEVGRGFVSFFGQGTRLTVV.

V gene TRBV5-1 combines with J gene TRBJ2-5; TRBD2 matches at 9 bases. This CDR3 region has 16 residues. V lost 0 bases and J lost 2; bases outside the gene matches: 5. Looked up from germline, CDR1 is SGHRS and CDR2 is YFSETQ. The DNA of the CDR3 is TGCGCCAGCAGCTTGGAGTTAGCGGGGGTGCAAGAGACCCAGTACTTC. It codes for CASSLELAGVQETQYF.

This clone has just one count. The gene calls are TRBV11-2 and TRBJ2-3, with 7 bases identical to TRBD2. CDR1 is SGHAT, CDR2 FQNNGV, per germline. V shed 2 bases, J shed 2 bases, and the junction held 1 base outside the gene matches. This CDR3 is built from 14 residues. DNA for the CDR3: TGTGCCAGCAGCTTACGGGACTACACAGATACGCAGTATTTT. This translates into CASSLRDYTDTQYF. The full variable domain, completed using reference TRBV11-2 and TRBJ2-3, is EAGVAQSPRYKIIEKRQSVAFWCNPISGHATLYWYQQILGQGPKLLIQFQNNGVVDDSQLPKDRFSAERLKGVDSTLKIQPAKLEDSAVYLCASSLRDYTDTQYFGPGTRLTVL.

The V gene is TRBV2, the J gene TRBJ2-3; 9 bases are shared with TRBD1. V shed 9 bases and J 0 bases; nucleotides not matched to a gene: 7. Germline CDR1 is SNHLY and CDR2 is FYNNEI. The CDR3 covers 15 residues. CDR3 region: CARNKDRGSTDTQYF. DNA for the CDR3: TGTGCCAGAAACAAGGACAGGGGAAGCACAGATACGCAGTATTTT.

The chain combines TRBV19 with TRBJ2-7, with TRBD1 as a possible D gene (5 bases). The V gene's germline CDR1 is LNHDA and CDR2 SQIVND (reference sequence). V lost 6 bases to trimming and J lost 3 bases, with 15 bases between them. The CDR3 consists of 14 residues. The DNA for the CDR3 is TGTGCCAGTAGACTGGTCAGGGAAAGCTACGAGCAGTACGTC. Translated: CASRLVRESYEQYV.

The chain uses TRBV2 and TRBJ2-3; 15 bases fit TRBD2. Germline loops: CDR1 SNHLY, CDR2 FYNNEI. The trim removed 6 bases at V and 0 bases at J, leaving 7 bases unmatched. This CDR3 comprises 18 residues. CDR3 DNA: TGTGCCAGCAGACGGACTAGCGGGGGGGGAACAAGCACAGATACGCAGTATTTT. Amino acid sequence: CASRRTSGGGTSTDTQYF.

The gene calls are TRBV27 and TRBJ1-2, with 8 bases fitting TRBD1. The CDR3 spans 17 residues. CDR1 and CDR2 from the germline V gene are MNHEY and SMNVEV (reference sequence). Germline trimming cut 5 bases from V and 3 bases from J; bases unmatched to any gene: 14. The CDR3 bases are TGTGCCAGCAGTAAGTCCGCCTCGCAGGGGGCCCACTATGGCTACACCTTC. Translating gives CASSKSASQGAHYGYTF.

V is TRBV27 and J is TRBJ2-7; 7 bases line up with TRBD1. Germline CDR1 and CDR2: MNHEY and SMNVEV (reference sequence). Germline trimming cut 3 bases from V and 2 bases from J; bases unmatched to any gene: 1. CDR3 size: 13 residues. The CDR3 nucleotides read TGTGCCAGCAGTTTGGGACAGACCTACGAGCAGTACGTC. Its translation: CASSLGQTYEQYV.

This chain links TRBV6-5 with TRBJ2-2; no firm D call. Germline CDR1 is MNHEY and CDR2 is SVGAGI. Trimming cost V 2 bases and J 5 bases, with 9 bases left between them. The CDR3 is 14 residues long. Here the CDR3 DNA reads TGTGCCAGCAGTTACCTACGCAGGACCGGGGAGCTGTTTTTT. It translates to CASSYLRRTGELFF.

The chain links TRBV27 to TRBJ1-6, with a weak D call TRBD1 (6 bases). V lost 5 bases, J lost 8 bases, and 19 bases lay in between. Per germline, CDR1 MNHEY and CDR2 SMNVEV (reference sequence). The CDR3 length is 16 residues. CDR3 nucleotides: TGTGCCAGCAGTCCCTGGACGGACAGTTTCGATTCACCCCTCCACTTT. It specifies CASSPWTDSFDSPLHF.